Following are 13 T cell receptor beta chains from one sample sequenced in a study of blood T cell repertoires in COVID-19. The protocol was immunoSEQ multiplex PCR, while the TCRdb copy is restricted to in-frame clones and leaves out a portion. The sample has 150,000 to 180,000 clones, 78% seen once. Sequenced sample: peripheral blood. Every receptor here comes from an elderly man with acute or convalescent COVID-19.

The gene calls are TRBV7-2 and TRBJ2-1, with 7 bases that match TRBD2. Germline V gene lookup returns CDR1 SGHTA and CDR2 FQGNSA. This CDR3 comprises 13 residues. V shed 8 bases and J 12 bases; nucleotides not matched to a gene: 13. CDR3 nucleotide sequence: TGTGCCAGCTCCCCTAGACGTGGGGAGGGGCAGTTCTTC. Translation gives CASSPRRGEGQFF.

This chain links TRBV13 with TRBJ2-7; D is perhaps TRBD2 (6 bases). Trimming shortened V by 3 bases and J by 6 bases, and 9 bases separated the two germline ends. CDR3 length: 12 amino acids. Per the germline V gene, CDR1 is PRHDT and CDR2 is FYEKMQ (reference sequence). CDR3 in DNA: TGTGCCAGCAGCTTTGCGGGGCTCGAGCAGTACTTC. As protein: CASSFAGLEQYF.

V is TRBV11-2 and J is TRBJ2-5; D remains ambiguous. This CDR3 contains 12 residues. CDR1 and CDR2 from the germline V gene are SGHAT and FQNNGV. Trimming removed 4 bases from V and 7 bases from J, with 10 bases in between. CDR3: CASSSLEWTQYF. CDR3 sequence (DNA): TGTGCCAGCAGCTCCCTTGAGTGGACCCAGTACTTC.

The J gene is TRBJ1-5, the V gene TRBV5-1; D perhaps matches TRBD1 (6 bases). The CDR3 is 15 residues long. V was pared by 0 bases and J by 7 bases, with 14 bases between. The germline V gene encodes CDR1 SGHRS and CDR2 YFSETQ. CDR3 DNA sequence: TGCGCCAGCAGCTTGGGGGGGCTGCCGGGACAGCCCCAGCATTTT. Translation: CASSLGGLPGQPQHF.

V gene TRBV11-2 combines with J gene TRBJ2-1, with 8 bases aligning to TRBD2. Germline V gives CDR1 SGHAT, CDR2 FQNNGV. There are 15 residues in the CDR3. V was pared by 5 bases and J by 9 bases, with 12 bases of the junction left unmatched. CDR3: CASSALTSVSVEQFF. The CDR3 nucleotides are TGTGCCAGCAGCGCCTTGACTAGCGTCTCTGTTGAGCAGTTCTTC.

This clone was found once. The chain combines TRBV29-1 with TRBJ2-7; the match to TRBD2 covers 10 bases. The trim removed 6 bases at V and 3 bases at J, leaving 5 bases unmatched. Germline lookup yields CDR1 SQVTM and CDR2 ANQGSEA. CDR3 length equals 13 residues. CDR3 region: CSVRTSGLYEQYF. CDR3 bases: TGCAGCGTCCGGACTAGCGGACTCTACGAGCAGTACTTC.

The chain links TRBV30 to TRBJ2-3; TRBD2 agrees at 8 bases. The germline V gene has CDR1 GTSNPN and CDR2 SVGIG (reference sequence). V dropped 5 bases and J dropped 3; count of bases not matched to a gene: 4. There are 13 residues in the CDR3. DNA of the CDR3: TGTGCCTGGGCAGCGGGGGCTACAGATACGCAGTATTTT. Protein sequence: CAWAAGATDTQYF.

The chain joins TRBV14 to TRBJ1-6; no definite D call. V gave up 3 bases and J gave up 7 bases, with 10 bases separating them. The germline V gene has CDR1 SGHDN and CDR2 FVKESK. The CDR3 totals 14 residues. CDR3 protein: CASSHGGGNSPLHF. CDR3 sequence (DNA): TGTGCCAGCAGCCACGGCGGAGGGAATTCACCCCTCCACTTT. Full variable domain (remainder filled in from reference TRBV14 and TRBJ1-6): EAGVTQFPSHSVIEKGQTVTLRCDPISGHDNLYWYRRVMGKEIKFLLHFVKESKQDESGMPNNRFLAERTGGTYSTLKVQPAELEDSGVYFCASSHGGGNSPLHFGNGTRLTVT.

The rearrangement uses TRBV5-8 and TRBJ2-1, with unresolved D. Germline CDR1 is SGHTS and CDR2 is YDEGEE. The germline V and J ends were trimmed by 2 bases and 4 bases, with 19 bases remaining between them. The CDR3 contains 17 residues. The CDR3 loop is CASSLTITTPSYNEQFF. CDR3 nucleotides: TGTGCCAGCAGCTTAACGATAACCACACCATCTTACAATGAGCAGTTCTTC.

CDR3 sequence (DNA): TGTGCCAGCAGTCCCACGAGACAGTACAACGAGCAGTACTTC. Protein product: CASSPTRQYNEQYF. The V and J genes are TRBV6-6 and TRBJ2-7; a possible D gene is TRBD1 (5 bases). The CDR3 extends over 14 amino acids. Trimming cost V 5 bases and J 5 bases, with 16 bases left between them. Germline V CDR1 and CDR2: MNHNY, SVGAGI (reference sequence).

The genes are TRBV2 and TRBJ2-7; 10 bases agree with TRBD1. CDR1 is SNHLY and CDR2 is FYNNEI in the germline V gene. This CDR3 is 14 amino acids long. The J segment lost 6 bases and the V segment lost 2 bases, leaving 4 bases of the junction unmatched. This CDR3 is CASSELRDRGEQYV. For the CDR3, the DNA is TGTGCCAGCAGTGAACTTCGGGACAGGGGCGAGCAGTACGTC.

The rearrangement joins TRBV5-6 to TRBJ1-2; D not resolved. The CDR3 loop spans 16 amino acids. Germline loops: CDR1 SGHDT, CDR2 YYEEEE. V lost 4 bases and J lost 5, with 21 bases in between. CDR3 region: CASSPLTYGGPYGYTF. CDR3 bases: TGTGCCAGCAGCCCGCTTACCTACGGCGGTCCGTATGGCTACACCTTC.

J is TRBJ1-1 and V is TRBV7-2; D call uncertain. This CDR3 contains 17 residues. Germline values: CDR1 SGHTA, CDR2 FQGNSA. V gave up 3 bases and J gave up 0 bases, with 17 bases separating them. CDR3 region: CASSFKYAGRMNTEAFF. The CDR3 bases are TGTGCCAGCAGCTTTAAGTACGCGGGTCGGATGAACACTGAAGCTTTCTTT. The whole variable domain, filled in from reference TRBV7-2 and TRBJ1-1, reads GAGVSQSPSNKVTEKGKDVELRCDPISGHTALYWYRQSLGQGLEFLIYFQGNSAPDKSGLPSDRFSAERTGGSVSTLTIQRTQQEDSAVYLCASSFKYAGRMNTEAFFGQGTRLTVV.